This T cell receptor (beta chain) derives from a study of blood T cell repertoires in COVID-19. Study at large: Samples taken during acute and convalescent COVID-19 were collected in the United States, Italy and Spain.

The V gene's germline CDR1 is SGHDT and CDR2 YYEEEE. This CDR3 is 13 amino acids long. The V and J ends lost 5 bases and 4 bases respectively, with 11 bases between them. Source study methods: Reference gene primer amplification in the assay estimated nucleated cell counts. Clones were sequenced by immunoSEQ multiplex PCR, and TCRdb holds only the in-frame ones, with some missing. V, J and clone size reflect that table, while D and trimming were determined from the DNA. The table lists about 56,000 clones, roughly 84% of them singletons. Sequencing was done on a sample of peripheral blood. This chain joins TRBV5-6 and TRBJ2-3, with D perhaps TRBD1 (6 bases). This TCR came from an elderly woman with acute or convalescent COVID-19. For the CDR3, the DNA is TGTGCCAGCAGTTGGGGGCGCGCAGATACGCAGTATTTT. Translation: CASSWGRADTQYF.